This entry lists 25 T cell receptor beta chains sequenced from one sample in a study of blood T cells in healthy people across ages. The authors ran a second PCR of 7 to 11 cycles using a sample-barcoded 5' primer and a J-beta primer mix. TCRdb processed the 5' RACE reads anew with MiXCR; each CDR3 protein has one entry. The profile shows about 670,000 distinct CDR3 sequences, 40% to 65% of them singletons. Sequencing was performed on blood. Source of these receptors: a woman of 80 years or more in good health.

V is TRBV15 and J is TRBJ2-5, with 8 bases matching TRBD2. With 3 bases clipped from V and 3 bases from J, the junction kept 6 bases outside the gene matches. CDR1 and CDR2 from the germline V gene are LNHNV and YYDKDF (reference sequence). The CDR3 is 15 amino acids. As DNA, the CDR3 is TGTGCCACCAGCAGCTCCCCACTAGCGGAAGAGACCCAGTACTTC. Its protein is CATSSSPLAEETQYF.

This clonotype has ten or more counts. The V gene is TRBV12-3 or TRBV12-4, the J gene TRBJ1-6, with 9 nucleotides matching TRBD1. The CDR3 runs 16 residues. After removal of 4 bases from V and 9 bases from J, the junction contained 10 bases not matched to a gene. CDR3 sequence reads: CASSSRTRDRASPLHF. The CDR3, as DNA: TGTGCCAGCAGTTCTCGTACCCGGGACAGGGCTTCACCCCTCCACTTT.

In this sample, this clonotype turned up many times. The J gene is TRBJ1-1, the V gene TRBV7-9; the D is unclear. Trimming cost V 3 bases and J 2 bases, with 7 bases left between them. The CDR3 is made up of 13 amino acids. Germline assignment: CDR1 SEHNR and CDR2 FQNEAQ (reference sequence). CDR3 sequence reads: CASSFDGNTEAFF. In DNA, the CDR3 is TGTGCCAGCAGCTTCGACGGAAACACTGAAGCTTTCTTT.

The rearrangement links TRBV15 to TRBJ2-1; 8 nucleotides line up with TRBD2. The CDR3 contains 20 residues. Germline V CDR1 and CDR2: LNHNV, YYDKDF (reference sequence). V shed 1 base, J shed 7 bases, and the junction held 21 bases outside the gene matches. As DNA, the CDR3 is TGTGCCACCAGCAGAGGGGTTAAGTCTCGCAGCGGGAGTATCGATAATGAGCAGTTCTTC. Translated: CATSRGVKSRSGSIDNEQFF. Filled out from reference TRBV15 and TRBJ2-1, the complete variable domain reads DAMVIQNPRYQVTQFGKPVTLSCSQTLNHNVMYWYQQKSSQAPKLLFHYYDKDFNNEADTPDNFQSRRPNTSFCFLDIRSPGLGDTAMYLCATSRGVKSRSGSIDNEQFFGPGTRLTVL.

This sequence joins TRBV6-6 and TRBJ2-4; perhaps TRBD1 as D (5 bases). The J call is in doubt because the DNA end fits TRBJ2-7 better. Germline V CDR1 and CDR2: MNHNY, SVGAGI (reference sequence). The CDR3 extends over 14 amino acids. Here the CDR3 DNA reads TGTGCCAGTAGGCAGGGTAGGGCCCACTACGAGCAGTACTTC. The encoded protein is CASRQGRAHYEQYF.

This clonotype has at least ten counts. The chain couples TRBV24-1 to TRBJ2-7; the match to TRBD2 covers 8 bases. The germline gives CDR1 KGHDR, CDR2 SFDVKD. V shed 10 bases, J shed 3 bases, and the junction held 7 bases outside the gene matches. CDR3 size: 13 residues. The CDR3 loop reads CATSGGDYYEQYF. The CDR3 DNA is TGTGCCACGTCGGGAGGGGACTACTACGAGCAGTACTTC.

The chain is built from TRBV6-2 or TRBV6-3 and TRBJ2-1; D remains ambiguous. Germline V gene sequence: CDR1 MNHEY, CDR2 SVGEGT. V lost 4 bases and J lost 15, with 16 bases in between. The CDR3 runs 12 residues. CDR3 coding DNA: TGTGCCAGCAGTTTGGTACGGTCTGACCCGTTCTTC. It specifies CASSLVRSDPFF.

This clonotype came up many times. The chain joins TRBV20-1 to TRBJ2-3, with D possibly matching TRBD2 (5 bases). Germline V gene lookup returns CDR1 DFQATT and CDR2 SNEGSKA (reference sequence). The germline V and J ends were trimmed by 6 bases and 6 bases, with 19 bases remaining between them. This CDR3 has 14 amino acids. The CDR3 here is CSAPLTKAADTQYF. DNA of the CDR3: TGCAGTGCACCCCTCACAAAAGCGGCGGATACGCAGTATTTT.

The CDR3 DNA is TGTGCCAGCAGTGAATCGGAGTACTATGGCTACACCTTC. Its translation: CASSESEYYGYTF. This chain joins TRBV25-1 and TRBJ1-2; D unresolved. V lost 1 base and J lost 3, with 6 bases in between. The CDR3 contains 13 residues. Germline V lookup: CDR1 MGHDK, CDR2 SYGVNS.

This clonotype appeared a few times. The V and J genes are TRBV15 and TRBJ2-1; D is possibly TRBD2 (6 bases). The V end lost 1 base, the J end lost 5 bases, and 9 bases lay between the germline ends. The CDR3 length is 14 residues. Looked up from germline, CDR1 is LNHNV and CDR2 is YYDKDF (reference sequence). CDR3 sequence reads: CATSRASGDNEQFF. Here the CDR3 DNA reads TGTGCCACCAGCAGAGCCTCGGGAGACAATGAGCAGTTCTTC.

On this clonotype itself: This may come from a read error, since a much larger clone is one base off. This chain uses TRBV5-1 with TRBJ2-1; 7 bases align to TRBD1. CDR1 and CDR2 (germline): SGHRS, YFSETQ. CDR3 length: 14 amino acids. Trimming removed 4 bases from V and 13 bases from J; junction bases left unmatched: 14. The CDR3 loop is CASSRQGQAETQFF. CDR3 sequence (DNA): TGCGCCAGCAGCCGCCAAGGACAGGCAGAGACCCAGTTCTTC.

The chain is built from TRBV9 and TRBJ2-2; TRBD1 is a possible D gene (6 bases). This CDR3 has 15 residues. Germline CDR1 SGDLS, CDR2 YYNGEE. The V end lost 0 bases, the J end lost 5 bases, and 11 bases lay between the germline ends. The CDR3 bases are TGTGCCAGCAGCGTAGCTCCAGGGGAAACCGGGGAGCTGTTTTTT. It is translated as CASSVAPGETGELFF.

The V gene is TRBV10-3, the J gene TRBJ1-5, with 8 bases identical to TRBD1. In germline, CDR1 is ENHRY, CDR2 SYGVKD. V gave up 10 bases and J gave up 7 bases; unmatched junction bases: 9. This CDR3 contains 13 residues. The CDR3 region is CATMDRVDQPQHF. The CDR3 nucleotides read TGTGCCACGATGGACAGGGTAGACCAGCCCCAGCATTTT.

This clonotype was seen many times. The chain carries TRBV27 and TRBJ2-7; weak D call: TRBD2 (5 bases). The V gene's germline CDR1 is MNHEY and CDR2 SMNVEV (reference sequence). The CDR3 has 14 amino acids. Trimming pared 4 bases from V and 0 bases from J, leaving 10 bases between. DNA for the CDR3: TGTGCCAGCAGTTACGGACTGACCTCCTACGAGCAGTACTTC. It yields the protein CASSYGLTSYEQYF.

The chain links TRBV28 to TRBJ2-7, with 7 bases fitting TRBD2. This CDR3 contains 16 residues. Germline CDR1 and CDR2: MDHEN and SYDVKM. Losses at the gene ends were 6 bases for V and 0 bases for J; bases not matched to a gene: 11. The CDR3, as DNA: TGTGCCAGCAGATCGGGCGCGGGGGAAATCTCCTACGAGCAGTACTTC. Translating it yields CASRSGAGEISYEQYF.

Remarks on this clonotype: A much larger clone lies one base from this, so it may be a read error. V usage is TRBV12-3 or TRBV12-4 and J usage is TRBJ2-1, with 7 bases aligning to TRBD1. The CDR3 runs to 15 residues. V shed 5 bases, J shed 4 bases, and the junction held 8 bases outside the gene matches. The CDR3: CASSPTGNGYNEQFF. CDR3 sequence (DNA): TGTGCCAGCAGTCCGACAGGGAACGGGTACAATGAGCAGTTCTTC.

The chain couples TRBV4-1 to TRBJ2-1; TRBD2 agrees at 10 bases. The J call is doubtful: the DNA matches TRBJ2-7 better. Germline lookup yields CDR1 MGHRA and CDR2 YSYEKL. The CDR3 spans 17 residues. The CDR3 DNA follows: TGCGCCAGCAGCCATAGTCTAGCGGGAGCCAAAGACAATGAGCAGTACTTC. Translating it yields CASSHSLAGAKDNEQYF.

The rearrangement links TRBV20-1 to TRBJ2-7; 10 bases align to TRBD1. The J call could be wrong; TRBJ2-5 is a better fit for the DNA end. The CDR3 is made up of 16 amino acids. Germline V gene lookup returns CDR1 DFQATT and CDR2 SNEGSKA (reference sequence). The CDR3 coding sequence is TGCAGTGCTAGCGAAGACCGGGGACAGGGGTGGGAGACCCAGTACTTC. Encoded protein: CSASEDRGQGWETQYF.

The J gene is TRBJ2-3, the V gene TRBV7-3; D may correspond to TRBD1 or TRBD2 (5 bases each). CDR1 and CDR2 (germline): SGHTA, FQGTGA. The V end lost 2 bases, the J end lost 6 bases, and 12 bases lay between the germline ends. CDR3 length: 14 amino acids. CDR3: CASSLYAGTDTQYF. Written as DNA, the CDR3 is TGTGCCAGCAGCTTATACGCAGGGACCGATACGCAGTATTTT.

The chain couples TRBV12-5 to TRBJ2-7, with 9 bases matching TRBD1. Germline V gene sequence: CDR1 LGHNT, CDR2 FRNRAP. The CDR3 has 14 residues. The V gene end was trimmed by 9 bases and the J gene end by 3 bases; junction bases not matched to a gene: 9. CDR3 residues: CASLRQGDDYEQYF. The CDR3 DNA follows: TGTGCTAGCCTTCGACAGGGGGACGACTACGAGCAGTACTTC.

This clonotype was picked up a small number of times. The rearrangement links TRBV5-1 to TRBJ1-6; D may be TRBD1 (5 bases). Trimming cost V 1 base and J 0 bases, with 14 bases left between them. This CDR3 comprises 18 residues. Germline assignment: CDR1 SGHRS and CDR2 YFSETQ. CDR3 in amino acids: CASSLFSWGSSYNSPLHF. CDR3 sequence (DNA): TGCGCCAGCAGCTTGTTTAGCTGGGGGAGCTCCTATAATTCACCCCTCCACTTT.

The chain couples TRBV12-3 or TRBV12-4 to TRBJ2-5, with 8 nucleotides matching TRBD1. Trimming at V came to 6 bases and at J to 7 bases, leaving 13 bases not matched to a gene. The CDR3 is made up of 15 amino acids. CDR3 bases: TGTGCCAGCAGCCCCGCGCCATTACAGGGGGGGACCCAGTACTTC. This gives the protein CASSPAPLQGGTQYF.

The gene calls are TRBV5-1 and TRBJ1-2, with 8 nucleotides matching TRBD1. V was clipped by 0 bases and J by 10 bases; unmatched bases: 8. Germline values: CDR1 SGHRS, CDR2 YFSETQ. The CDR3 has 14 residues. CDR3 protein: CASSLVGQGKDYTF. DNA of the CDR3: TGCGCCAGCAGCTTGGTTGGACAGGGAAAGGACTACACCTTC.

This chain links TRBV7-2 with TRBJ2-4; 9 nucleotides agree with TRBD2. V lost 4 bases to trimming and J lost 13 bases; unmatched junction nucleotides: 8. The CDR3 length is 13 residues. Germline V CDR1 and CDR2: SGHTA, FQGNSA. The CDR3 region has the DNA TGTGCCAGCAGCTCCGACCCTAGCGGGGAGCAGTACTTC. Encoded protein: CASSSDPSGEQYF.

The chain employs TRBV28 and TRBJ1-2; D remains unclear. The ends were cut back, 2 bases at V and 6 bases at J, with 13 bases in the middle. CDR3 size: 14 residues. Germline CDR1 reads MDHEN; CDR2 reads SYDVKM. The CDR3 region is CASSLGPRLDGYTF. The DNA of the CDR3 is TGTGCCAGCAGTTTAGGTCCCCGCTTGGATGGCTACACCTTC.